Following are 16 T cell receptor beta chains from one sample sequenced in a study of T cells in Graves' hyperthyroidism and ophthalmopathy. The investigators amplified TCR beta CDR3 regions from RNA transcripts. RT-PCR in the first round (using the HTBI primer set) targeted the TCR CDR3. TCRdb ran MiXCR on the multiplex PCR reads and lists one entry per CDR3 protein. The sample contains under 550,000 distinct CDR3 sequences, about 13% of which appear only once. The material sequenced was blood. These receptors were collected from a woman between 18 and 29 years old with Graves' hyperthyroidism.

The rearrangement links TRBV9 to TRBJ2-7; maybe TRBD2 (6 bases). Germline V lookup: CDR1 SGDLS, CDR2 YYNGEE. This CDR3 spans 13 amino acids. Deletions cut 0 bases from V and 5 bases from J, with 9 bases between. The CDR3 bases are TGTGCCAGCAGCGTAGATGGGGGGAACGAGCAGTACTTC. Its translation is CASSVDGGNEQYF.

This clonotype was seen only a few times. V is TRBV9 and J is TRBJ2-1; a possible D gene is TRBD2 (5 bases). The CDR3 is 13 residues long. V was shortened by 3 bases and J by 4 bases, with 8 bases between the two germline ends. Looked up from germline, CDR1 is SGDLS and CDR2 is YYNGEE. Written as DNA, the CDR3 is TGTGCCAGCAGCGGGAGGCTTTACAATGAGCAGTTCTTC. Protein product: CASSGRLYNEQFF. The full variable domain, with the rest looked up from reference TRBV9 and TRBJ2-1, is DSGVTQTPKHLITATGQRVTLRCSPRSGDLSVYWYQQSLDQGLQFLIQYYNGEERAKGNILERFSAQQFPDLHSELNLSSLELGDSALYFCASSGRLYNEQFFGPGTRLTVL.

This clonotype has ten or more counts. The V and J genes are TRBV29-1 and TRBJ2-7; D may match TRBD1 or TRBD2 (5 bases each). This CDR3 is 16 amino acids long. The V end was cut by 4 bases, the J end by 4 bases, with 23 bases between. CDR1 SQVTM and CDR2 ANQGSEA come from the germline V gene. CDR3 in amino acids: CSVATSELGQGYEQYF. CDR3 nucleotides: TGCAGCGTTGCGACGTCGGAACTAGGACAAGGGTACGAGCAGTACTTC.

The chain joins TRBV4-2 to TRBJ2-2; 10 nucleotides align to TRBD1. The CDR3 spans 16 residues. Trimming cost V 0 bases and J 7 bases; bases outside gene matches: 5. The germline CDR1 and CDR2 sequences are LGHNA and YNFKEQ. Written as DNA, the CDR3 is TGTGCCAGCAGCCAAGATGGACAGGGGGGAGTCGGGGAGCTGTTTTTT. Its protein is CASSQDGQGGVGELFF.

This clonotype has a handful of counts. The rearrangement joins TRBV20-1 to TRBJ2-3; D not resolved. This CDR3 is 13 amino acids long. Trimming removed 0 bases at V and 6 bases at J, with 10 bases between. Per the germline V gene, CDR1 is DFQATT and CDR2 is SNEGSKA (reference sequence). The CDR3: CSARDPTADTQYF. The DNA of the CDR3 is TGCAGTGCTAGAGACCCAACCGCGGATACGCAGTATTTT.

This clonotype has at least ten counts. The rearrangement links TRBV7-9 to TRBJ2-1; D may be TRBD2 (6 bases). This CDR3 is built from 15 residues. The germline CDR1 and CDR2 sequences are SEHNR and FQNEAQ (reference sequence). With 5 bases removed from V and 5 bases from J, the gap between germline ends came to 16 bases. The CDR3 protein is CASSTRLGWHNEQFF. CDR3 DNA: TGTGCCAGCAGCACCCGACTAGGTTGGCACAATGAGCAGTTCTTC.

This clonotype has ten or more counts. J is TRBJ2-1 and V is TRBV10-3; 10 bases match TRBD2. CDR3 length: 15 residues. CDR1 ENHRY and CDR2 SYGVKD come from the germline V gene. The V and J ends lost 5 bases and 6 bases, in that order; junction bases with no gene match: 7. Here the CDR3 reads CAISRLAGQSNEQFF. CDR3 nucleotide sequence: TGTGCCATCAGTCGACTAGCGGGCCAGAGCAATGAGCAGTTCTTC.

CDR3 residues: CATSEPPGTGRNTIYF. The CDR3 bases are TGTGCCACCAGTGAGCCTCCCGGGACAGGGCGGAACACCATATATTTT. The chain uses TRBV24-1 and TRBJ1-3; TRBD1 agrees at 9 bases. Per germline, CDR1 KGHDR and CDR2 SFDVKD. The CDR3 is 16 residues long. With V trimmed by 4 bases and J by 7 bases, 10 bases remained unmatched.

The table lists this clonotype with many counts. The rearrangement links TRBV20-1 to TRBJ1-1; D is uncertain. This CDR3 is 14 amino acids long. CDR1 and CDR2 (germline): DFQATT, SNEGSKA (reference sequence). V lost 5 bases and J lost 1, with 14 bases in between. The DNA of the CDR3 is TGCAGTGCTTTCAGCCCCGGGAGGAACACTGAAGCTTTCTTT. Translation gives CSAFSPGRNTEAFF.

The V and J genes are TRBV19 and TRBJ1-5; perhaps TRBD1 as D (6 bases). Trimming removed 7 bases from V and 4 bases from J, with 14 bases in between. The CDR3 length is 14 residues. CDR1 is LNHDA, CDR2 SQIVND, per germline (reference sequence). The CDR3 protein is CASKVTGINQPQHF. CDR3 nucleotides: TGTGCCAGTAAGGTAACAGGGATTAATCAGCCCCAGCATTTT.

This clonotype was detected a few times. CDR3 loop: CASSSRPGGEDTQYF. DNA for the CDR3: TGTGCCAGCAGCTCCCGACCCGGGGGGGAAGATACGCAGTATTTT. The gene calls are TRBV7-9 and TRBJ2-3, with 8 bases fitting TRBD2. After removal of 4 bases from V and 5 bases from J, the junction contained 8 bases not matched to a gene. This CDR3 region has 15 residues. Germline CDR1 and CDR2: SEHNR and FQNEAQ (reference sequence).

The sample holds many counts of this clonotype. The V call is TRBV28, the J call TRBJ1-4; 7 bases fit TRBD1. This CDR3 spans 14 amino acids. Germline CDR1 reads MDHEN; CDR2 reads SYDVKM. V was pared by 10 bases and J by 0 bases, with 5 bases of the junction left unmatched. This chain's CDR3 is CATFGTATNEKLFF. The CDR3 DNA sequence: TGTGCCACCTTTGGGACAGCAACTAATGAAAAACTGTTTTTT.

This rearrangement joins TRBV20-1 to TRBJ1-5, with 7 bases fitting TRBD1. CDR3 size: 14 residues. Germline loops: CDR1 DFQATT, CDR2 SNEGSKA (reference sequence). The V gene end was trimmed by 6 bases and the J gene end by 5 bases; junction bases not matched to a gene: 10. The CDR3 loop reads CSAKEGALDQPQHF. CDR3 bases: TGCAGTGCCAAGGAGGGGGCGCTTGATCAGCCCCAGCATTTT.

This clonotype turned up a few times. This chain links TRBV5-6 with TRBJ1-3, with D maybe TRBD1 (6 bases). The CDR3 totals 16 residues. Per the germline V gene, CDR1 is SGHDT and CDR2 is YYEEEE. V was cut by 4 bases and J by 0 bases, with 14 bases left in between. CDR3 sequence (DNA): TGTGCCAGCAGCGAGACCGGGACACGCTCTGGAAACACCATATATTTT. Translated: CASSETGTRSGNTIYF.

This clonotype was observed a few times. This chain links TRBV4-1 with TRBJ1-6; D gene ambiguous. The CDR3 sequence is 14 residues long. Germline assignment: CDR1 MGHRA and CDR2 YSYEKL. V lost 1 base and J lost 6, with 7 bases in between. This CDR3 is CASSQGTLNSPLHF. CDR3 coding DNA: TGCGCCAGCAGCCAAGGCACTCTTAATTCACCCCTCCACTTT.

This chain uses TRBV20-1 with TRBJ2-2; the match to TRBD2 covers 9 bases. Germline V lookup: CDR1 DFQATT, CDR2 SNEGSKA (reference sequence). This CDR3 spans 16 amino acids. Trimming at V came to 1 base and at J to 2 bases, leaving 5 bases not matched to a gene. The chain's CDR3 is CSARALREGNTGELFF. DNA of the CDR3: TGCAGTGCTAGAGCTCTGCGGGAGGGTAACACCGGGGAGCTGTTTTTT.